The present entry profiles one T cell receptor beta chain with its context. Antigen: not known. Different DNA sequences within this sample yield the same CDR3. The sample is drawn from a study of shared clonotypes between healthy human individuals. Study as a whole: Per donor, CD8 memory used one plate, CD8 naive used two, CD4 memory used three and CD4 naive used three.

Deep level was the assay's run setting. In the original analysis: With immunoSEQ giving junction-only sequences and no quality scores, filtering differed. Method: immunoSEQ multiplex PCR; TCRdb's copy keeps in-frame clones and lacks some. D and trimming come from the DNA, and the V and J calls and clone size come from that table. The sample includes nearly 2 million clones, roughly 95% seen only once; the top ten take 1% to 1.5%. Study-wide points: Generation probabilities of non-shared clonotypes were lower (relative to those shared by all four donors).

Naive CD8 populations comprised CD45RO-negative cells positively selected for CCR7, excluding terminally differentiated effector memory CD45RA+ cells. Sequencing was done on a sample of naive CD8+ T cells sorted from blood. The receptor comes from a man between 18 and 29 years old in good health.

The CDR3 reads CASSLLGTGPNEQFF. For the CDR3, the DNA is TGTGCCAGCAGTTTATTAGGGACGGGGCCCAATGAGCAGTTCTTC. The chain couples TRBV27 to TRBJ2-1; D is tentatively TRBD1 or TRBD2 (5 bases each). The CDR3 sequence is 15 residues long. V lost 1 base and J lost 6, with 13 bases in between. The germline V gene has CDR1 MNHEY and CDR2 SMNVEV (reference sequence).